A selection of T cell receptor beta chains follows, all from one sample in a study of human T cells and chemical hapten exposure. Each CDR3 protein gets one entry after TCRdb re-called the RACE reads with MiXCR. The profile shows 180,000 or so distinct CDR3 sequences, 13% to 15% of them singletons. The sequencing here drew on whole blood, taken in connection with sensitization to the hapten diphenylcyclopropenone (DPC). Receptors were obtained from a woman younger than 45 with alopecia areata. Some clones in this sample may be carry-over from other donors' samples. CDR3s include the opening cysteine and the closing phenylalanine or tryptophan. Each record gives: J gene, clone size, D gene, V gene, CDR3 DNA, CDR3 protein. A D gene is named only where the DNA matches it firmly. For some rows the clone size is stated as once, few or many, or as a class when expanded; others skip it.

j_call: TRBJ2-1; clone_size: few; d_call: TRBD1; v_call: TRBV29-1; cdr3_nt: TGCAGCGTGTCACCGGGACAGGGCTACAATGAGCAGTTCTTC; cdr3_aa: CSVSPGQGYNEQFF
j_call: TRBJ1-4; clone_size: .; d_call: .; v_call: TRBV2; cdr3_nt: TGTGCCAGTACCGTCGCTAATGAAAAACTGTTTTTT; cdr3_aa: CASTVANEKLFF
j_call: TRBJ1-1; clone_size: .; d_call: .; v_call: TRBV27; cdr3_nt: TGTGCCAGCAGTTATAGGGGGGATAGTGAAGCTTTCTTT; cdr3_aa: CASSYRGDSEAFF
j_call: TRBJ1-5; clone_size: .; d_call: .; v_call: TRBV6-4; cdr3_nt: TGTGCCAGCAGTGTGGGACCCAATCAGCCCCAGCATTTT; cdr3_aa: CASSVGPNQPQHF
j_call: TRBJ2-3; clone_size: few; d_call: .; v_call: TRBV12-3/TRBV12-4; cdr3_nt: TGTGCCAGCACCGCCCCCCTGGGCCGGGATACGCAGTATTTT; cdr3_aa: CASTAPLGRDTQYF
j_call: TRBJ2-1; clone_size: .; d_call: .; v_call: TRBV20-1; cdr3_nt: TGCAGTGCTAGGGCGACAGTTTACAATGAGCAGTTCTTC; cdr3_aa: CSARATVYNEQFF
j_call: TRBJ2-7; clone_size: few; d_call: .; v_call: TRBV28; cdr3_nt: TGTGCCAGCAGTTTATTTGAGGGCCAGATACAGGGAAACGAGCAGTACTTC; cdr3_aa: CASSLFEGQIQGNEQYF
j_call: TRBJ2-4; clone_size: few; d_call: TRBD2; v_call: TRBV6-2/TRBV6-3; cdr3_nt: TGTGCCAGCAGAAAAGGGTGGACTAGCGGGAGTTTAGCCAAAAACATTCAGTACTTC; cdr3_aa: CASRKGWTSGSLAKNIQYF
j_call: TRBJ2-1; clone_size: .; d_call: .; v_call: TRBV7-3; cdr3_nt: TGTGCCAGCGCCCCTACCTTCTCCTACAATGAGCAGTTCTTC; cdr3_aa: CASAPTFSYNEQFF
j_call: TRBJ2-7; clone_size: few; d_call: .; v_call: TRBV29-1; cdr3_nt: TGCAGCGTTGCAGCCGCCTACGAGCAGTACTTC; cdr3_aa: CSVAAAYEQYF
j_call: TRBJ1-5; clone_size: many; d_call: TRBD1; v_call: TRBV20-1; cdr3_nt: TGCAGTGCTAGACGGACAGGGAGTTCGGGCCAGAGCAATCAGCCCCAGCATTTT; cdr3_aa: CSARRTGSSGQSNQPQHF
j_call: TRBJ2-5; clone_size: few; d_call: .; v_call: TRBV28; cdr3_nt: TGTGCCAGCAGTTCCTGGACGGGGCGGATCAAGCAGACCCAGTACTTC; cdr3_aa: CASSSWTGRIKQTQYF
j_call: TRBJ1-4; clone_size: .; d_call: .; v_call: TRBV7-2; cdr3_nt: TGTGCCAGCAGCGCAGGGGTGACGAACTTAGGGGGTGAAAAACTGTTTTTT; cdr3_aa: CASSAGVTNLGGEKLFF
j_call: TRBJ1-1; clone_size: .; d_call: .; v_call: TRBV28; cdr3_nt: TGTGCCAGCAGTTTAACTCAAGCTGAAGCTTTCTTT; cdr3_aa: CASSLTQAEAFF
j_call: TRBJ2-3; clone_size: few; d_call: TRBD1; v_call: TRBV7-2; cdr3_nt: TGTGCCAGCAGCTCCCGACAGGGGGCTTCATCTAGCACAGATACGCAGTATTTT; cdr3_aa: CASSSRQGASSSTDTQYF